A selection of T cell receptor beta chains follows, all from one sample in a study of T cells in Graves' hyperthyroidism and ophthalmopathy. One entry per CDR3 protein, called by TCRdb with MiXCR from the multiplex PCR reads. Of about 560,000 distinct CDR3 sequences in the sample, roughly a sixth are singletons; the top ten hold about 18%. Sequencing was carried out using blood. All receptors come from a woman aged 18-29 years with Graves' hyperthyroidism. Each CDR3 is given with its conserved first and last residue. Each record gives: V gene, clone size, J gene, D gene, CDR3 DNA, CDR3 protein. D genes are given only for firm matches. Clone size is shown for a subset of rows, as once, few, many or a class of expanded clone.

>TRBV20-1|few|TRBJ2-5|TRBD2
TGCAGTGCTAGAGATTGGCTAGCGGCACGGGGGGAGACCCAGTACTTC
CSARDWLAARGETQYF
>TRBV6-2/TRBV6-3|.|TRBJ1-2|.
TGTGCCAGCAGGGGGACTGACTTCTATGGCTACACCTTC
CASRGTDFYGYTF
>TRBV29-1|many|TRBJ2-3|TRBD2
TGCAGCGCGGGGAAGCGGGAGGTGGGCACAGATACGCAGTATTTT
CSAGKREVGTDTQYF
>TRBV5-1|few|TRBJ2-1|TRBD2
TGCGCCAGCAGAGAACTTAGCGGGGATTACAATGAGCAGTTCTTC
CASRELSGDYNEQFF
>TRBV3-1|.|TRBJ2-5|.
TGTGCCAGCAGCCAATTCAGTCTACAGTACTTC
CASSQFSLQYF
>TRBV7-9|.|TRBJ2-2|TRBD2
TGTGCCAGCAGGGAAGCGGGGTCGAACACCGGGGAGCTGTTTTTT
CASREAGSNTGELFF
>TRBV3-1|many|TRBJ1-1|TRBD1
TGTGCCAGCAGCCTCGGGACAGGGGAAACTGAAGCTTTCTTT
CASSLGTGETEAFF
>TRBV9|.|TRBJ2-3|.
TGTGCCAGCAGCGTAGGTAATAGCGGTGCAGATACGCAGTATTTT
CASSVGNSGADTQYF
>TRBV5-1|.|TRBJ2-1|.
TGCGCCAGCAGCTGGCGGGACGGTTCCTACAATGAGCAGTTCTTC
CASSWRDGSYNEQFF
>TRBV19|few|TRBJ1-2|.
TGTGCCAGTAGGCAACCAGGGGCCGACGCCTATGGCTACACCTTC
CASRQPGADAYGYTF
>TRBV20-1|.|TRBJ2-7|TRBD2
TGCAGTGCTACGGGGACTAGCGGGAGTGACGAGCAGTACTTC
CSATGTSGSDEQYF
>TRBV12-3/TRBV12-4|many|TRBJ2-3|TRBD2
TGTGCCAGCAGTTTAACTAGCGGGAGTAGAACAGATACGCAGTATTTT
CASSLTSGSRTDTQYF
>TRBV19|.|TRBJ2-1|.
TGTGCCAGTAGTTCCCACTACAATGAGCAGTTCTTC
CASSSHYNEQFF
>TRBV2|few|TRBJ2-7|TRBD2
TGTGCCAGCACCAGGACTAGCAGGACCTACGAGCAGTACTTC
CASTRTSRTYEQYF
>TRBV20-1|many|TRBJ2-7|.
TGCAGTGCTGCGGGACATTACTCCTACGAGCAGTACTTC
CSAAGHYSYEQYF
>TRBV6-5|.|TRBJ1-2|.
TGTGCCAGCAGTTTCTCGGGACGGCGTTCCTATGGCTACACCTTC
CASSFSGRRSYGYTF
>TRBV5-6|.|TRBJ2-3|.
TGTGCCAGCAGCTTGACGGTTGTTGTTAGCGACACAGATACGCAGTATTTT
CASSLTVVVSDTDTQYF
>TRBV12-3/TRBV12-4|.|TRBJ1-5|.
TGTGCCAGCAGTGCGGAAGGGGACAATCAGCCCCAGCATTTT
CASSAEGDNQPQHF
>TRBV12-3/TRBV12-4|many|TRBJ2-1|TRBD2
TGTGCCAGCAGTTTAGGGAGCGGGAGCAGGGTCGATGAGCAGTTCTTC
CASSLGSGSRVDEQFF
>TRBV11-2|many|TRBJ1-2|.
TGTGCCAGCAGCAGACCGGGACACTTTAACTATGGCTACACCTTC
CASSRPGHFNYGYTF
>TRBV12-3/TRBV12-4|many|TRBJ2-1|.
TGTGCCAGCAGCCCCAGGGATGAGCAGTTCTTC
CASSPRDEQFF
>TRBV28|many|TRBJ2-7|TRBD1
TGTGCCAGCAGTTTATCTTCGACAGGGTGGACCTACGAGCAGTACTTC
CASSLSSTGWTYEQYF
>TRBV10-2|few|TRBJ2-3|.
TGCGCCAGCAAAGCAGGGGTTGGAGATACGCAGTATTTT
CASKAGVGDTQYF
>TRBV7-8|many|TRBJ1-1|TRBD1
TGTGCCAGCAGCTTAACAGGGGCCGCGAACACTGAAGCTTTCTTT
CASSLTGAANTEAFF
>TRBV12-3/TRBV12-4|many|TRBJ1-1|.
TGTGCCAGCAGGCGGACGGATAACACTGAAGCTTTCTTT
CASRRTDNTEAFF
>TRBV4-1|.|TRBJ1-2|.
TGCGCCAGCAGCCAAGAGGACAGCAACTATGGCTACACCTTC
CASSQEDSNYGYTF
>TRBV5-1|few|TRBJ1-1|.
TGCGCCAGCAGCTTGGGCGTCACAAAGAGGAACACTGAAGCTTTCTTT
CASSLGVTKRNTEAFF
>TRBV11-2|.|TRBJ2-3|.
TGTGCCAGCAGCTTAGGGCCAGACAAGGCGGGATCGGGGTATTTT
CASSLGPDKAGSGYF
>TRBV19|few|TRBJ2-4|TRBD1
TGTGCCAGTAGTATAGTTGGGACAGGAGATGCCATTCAGTACTTC
CASSIVGTGDAIQYF
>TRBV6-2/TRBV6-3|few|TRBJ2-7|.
TGTGCCAGCAGGCCCTCCGGGGACACTACGTACCCCAGCTCCTACGAGCAGTACTTC
CASRPSGDTTYPSSYEQYF
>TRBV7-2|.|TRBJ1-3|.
TGTGCCAGCAGCTTAGGGGAGGGGCCGGGAAACACCATATATTTT
CASSLGEGPGNTIYF
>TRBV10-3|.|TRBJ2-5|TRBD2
TGTGCCATCAGTGATGACAGGACTAGCGGGGTCAATAAAGAGACCCAGTACTTC
CAISDDRTSGVNKETQYF
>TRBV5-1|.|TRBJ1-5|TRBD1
TGCGCCAGCAGCTCAGGGACAGGGCAACAGCCCCAGCATTTT
CASSSGTGQQPQHF
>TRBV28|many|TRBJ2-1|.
TGTGCCAGCAGTTTAAATTCCAAGTGGGAGCAGTTCTTC
CASSLNSKWEQFF
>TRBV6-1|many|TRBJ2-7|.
TGTGCCAGCAGTACCCGACAGGGACTCTCCTACGAGCAGTACTTC
CASSTRQGLSYEQYF
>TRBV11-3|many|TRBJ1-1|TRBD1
TGTGCCAGCAGCTTAATCTATAGGGGGCCTGAAGCTTTCTTT
CASSLIYRGPEAFF
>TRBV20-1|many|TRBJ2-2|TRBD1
TGCAGTGCACCTTACAGGGGGCGGAATACCGGGGAGCTGTTTTTT
CSAPYRGRNTGELFF
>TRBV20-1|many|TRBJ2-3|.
TGCAGTGCTATCGGCGGGACAGTCACAGATACGCAGTATTTT
CSAIGGTVTDTQYF
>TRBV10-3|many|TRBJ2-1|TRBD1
TGTGCCATCAGCGACCCTGGGACAGGGAGCAATGAGCAGTTCTTC
CAISDPGTGSNEQFF
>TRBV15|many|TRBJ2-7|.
TGTGCCACCAGCAGTCGGTTAGGCCACGAGCAGTACTTC
CATSSRLGHEQYF
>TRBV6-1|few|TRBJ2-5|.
TGTGCCAGCAGTCCCGGGACCGCGGAGACCCAGTACTTC
CASSPGTAETQYF
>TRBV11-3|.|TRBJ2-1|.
TGTGCCAGCAGCTTAACAGAAAACAATGAGCAGTTCTTC
CASSLTENNEQFF
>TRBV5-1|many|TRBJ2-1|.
TGCGCCAGCAGCACTGGGGGGCGGGCTCTGGGTGAGCAGTTCTTC
CASSTGGRALGEQFF
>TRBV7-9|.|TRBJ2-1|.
TGTGCCAGCAACGCGGACAGCTACAATGAGCAGTTCTTC
CASNADSYNEQFF
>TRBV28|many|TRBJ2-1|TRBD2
TGTGCCAGCAGTTTATGGGGGACTAGCGGGACTTATGAGCAGTTCTTC
CASSLWGTSGTYEQFF
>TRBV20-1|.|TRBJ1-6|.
TGCAGGGCTAGTTTGGGGGGCGAGAATTCACCCCTCCACTTT
CRASLGGENSPLHF
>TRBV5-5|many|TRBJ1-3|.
TGTGCCAGCAGCTTGGTGGGGTCCTCTGGAAACACCATATATTTT
CASSLVGSSGNTIYF
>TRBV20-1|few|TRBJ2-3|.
TGCAGCCTAGGGGGGCTGGACACAGATACGCAGTATTTT
CSLGGLDTDTQYF
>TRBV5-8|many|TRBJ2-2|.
TGTGCCAGCAGCACACGCAGCACGAACACCGGGGAGCTGTTTTTT
CASSTRSTNTGELFF
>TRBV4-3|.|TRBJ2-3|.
TGCGCCAGCAGCCAAGATTCTCTCTCAGATACGCAGTATTTT
CASSQDSLSDTQYF